The 16 T cell receptor beta chains below all came from one sample that was sequenced in a study of PD-L1 blockade in urothelial cancer. The table came from immunoSEQ multiplex PCR; TCRdb's copy has only in-frame clones and leaves some out. In the table there are 38,000 or so clones, roughly 84% of which are singletons. Time point indicated: peripheral blood 6 weeks after treatment start. The source material was PBMCs, sampled around atezolizumab (anti-PD-L1) treatment. These receptors were obtained from a man in his sixties or seventies with urothelial cancer.

This clone occurred once. The chain combines TRBV28 with TRBJ1-2, with 7 bases lining up with TRBD1. Unmatched junction bases numbered 9, after V lost 6 bases and J lost 8 bases. This CDR3 is 13 amino acids long. The germline V gene has CDR1 MDHEN and CDR2 SYDVKM. The CDR3 coding sequence is TGTGCCAGCAGGCGACAGGGACTGGGGGGCTACACCTTC. Its translation: CASRRQGLGGYTF.

In this sample, this clone turned up a few times. The genes are TRBV7-8 and TRBJ2-1; TRBD2 aligns across 15 bases. V lost 5 bases to trimming and J lost 5 bases; unmatched junction nucleotides: 4. CDR3 length equals 16 residues. Germline CDR1 reads SGHVS; CDR2 reads FQNEAQ. CDR3 loop: CASSPRTSGRDNEQFF. DNA of the CDR3: TGTGCCAGCAGCCCCCGGACTAGCGGGAGGGACAATGAGCAGTTCTTC.

The CDR3 DNA follows: TGTGCCAGTACCGGGACTGCTAATGAAAAACTGTTTTTT. Residues: CASTGTANEKLFF. V is TRBV19 and J is TRBJ1-4; perhaps TRBD1 as D (5 bases). CDR1 is LNHDA, CDR2 SQIVND, per germline (reference sequence). V was shortened by 7 bases and J by 3 bases, with 9 bases between the two germline ends. This CDR3 has 13 residues.

The CDR3 region is CASSLTSSSYNEQFF. Written as DNA, the CDR3 is TGTGCCAGCAGCCTGACTAGTTCCTCCTACAATGAGCAGTTCTTC. V usage is TRBV6-4 and J usage is TRBJ2-1, with a possible D match to TRBD2 (6 bases). Looked up from germline, CDR1 is MRHNA and CDR2 is SNTAGT. The CDR3 runs to 15 residues. V lost 6 bases and J 0 bases, leaving 12 bases between the germline ends.

The chain has TRBV7-9 and TRBJ2-7, with 8 nucleotides matching TRBD1. The CDR3 loop spans 14 amino acids. Germline V gives CDR1 SEHNR, CDR2 FQNEAQ (reference sequence). V shed 4 bases and J 5 bases; nucleotides not matched to a gene: 7. CDR3 sequence reads: CASSSYRGLNEQYF. Here the CDR3 DNA reads TGTGCCAGCAGCTCATACAGGGGGTTAAACGAGCAGTACTTC. The full variable domain, with the rest looked up from reference TRBV7-9 and TRBJ2-7, is DTGVSQNPRHKITKRGQNVTFRCDPISEHNRLYWYRQTLGQGPEFLTYFQNEAQLEKSRLLSDRFSAERPKGSFSTLEIQRTEQGDSAMYLCASSSYRGLNEQYFGPGTRLTVT.

The chain is built from TRBV2 and TRBJ2-7; D is ambiguous. The germline CDR1 and CDR2 sequences are SNHLY and FYNNEI. This CDR3 region has 16 residues. V lost 2 bases to trimming and J lost 0 bases, with 14 bases between them. As DNA, the CDR3 is TGTGCCAGCAGTGAATTAGTAGTTGGTGGCTCCTACGAGCAGTACTTC. This translates into CASSELVVGGSYEQYF.

The chain joins TRBV6-1 to TRBJ2-5; a possible D gene is TRBD1 (6 bases). Germline V gives CDR1 MNHNS, CDR2 SASEGT. The V and J ends lost 6 bases and 1 base respectively, with 15 bases between them. The CDR3 has 15 residues. The CDR3 region has the DNA TGTGCCAGCAGGGTAGCCGGGACAATCCAAGAGACCCAGTACTTC. Translated: CASRVAGTIQETQYF.

The gene calls are TRBV10-2 and TRBJ1-1; 8 bases map to TRBD1. The CDR3 is 14 amino acids. The germline CDR1 and CDR2 sequences are WSHSY and SAAADI. The V gene end was trimmed by 4 bases and the J gene end by 4 bases; junction bases not matched to a gene: 5. CDR3 sequence reads: CASSVQGGFTEAFF. CDR3 nucleotide sequence: TGCGCCAGCAGTGTACAGGGGGGATTCACTGAAGCTTTCTTT.

The chain has TRBV30 and TRBJ2-5, with D perhaps TRBD1 (6 bases). Germline-derived CDR1 and CDR2 are GTSNPN and SVGIG (reference sequence). The CDR3 length is 14 residues. V was pared by 3 bases and J by 1 base, with 12 bases between. The CDR3: CAWRSGVTQETQYF. The CDR3 DNA is TGTGCCTGGAGGTCAGGGGTGACCCAAGAGACCCAGTACTTC.

The J gene is TRBJ2-1, the V gene TRBV11-3, with 7 bases that match TRBD2. Germline V gene data show CDR1 as SGHNT and CDR2 as YENEEA. The CDR3 spans 14 residues. Losses at the gene ends were 2 bases for V and 7 bases for J; bases not matched to a gene: 5. The CDR3 loop reads CASSLRSSGNEQFF. The CDR3 coding sequence is TGTGCCAGCAGCTTAAGGTCTAGCGGTAATGAGCAGTTCTTC.

V and J are TRBV9 and TRBJ1-3; 8 nucleotides agree with TRBD1. The CDR3 contains 16 residues. CDR1 is SGDLS and CDR2 is YYNGEE in the germline V gene. V lost 3 bases to trimming and J lost 4 bases; unmatched junction nucleotides: 9. This CDR3 reads CASSGGGTGGGNTIYF. The CDR3, as DNA: TGTGCCAGCAGCGGAGGGGGCACAGGGGGGGGAAACACCATATATTTT.

V is TRBV7-2 and J is TRBJ2-7, with TRBD1 as a possible D gene (5 bases). The V end was cut by 3 bases, the J end by 5 bases, with 11 bases between. The length of the CDR3 is 13 residues. In germline, CDR1 is SGHTA, CDR2 FQGNSA. The CDR3 coding sequence is TGTGCCAGCAGCTTTGCAGGGCGAAACGAGCAGTACTTC. Its protein is CASSFAGRNEQYF.

V and J are TRBV7-9 and TRBJ2-1; perhaps TRBD1 as D (5 bases). The germline V gene encodes CDR1 SEHNR and CDR2 FQNEAQ (reference sequence). V lost 0 bases, J lost 12 bases, and 12 bases lay in between. This CDR3 comprises 13 residues. In DNA form, the CDR3 reads TGTGCCAGCAGCTTAGCAGGTGGGGCCGTGCAGTTCTTC. Translated: CASSLAGGAVQFF.

The chain is built from TRBV19 and TRBJ1-3; 7 bases fit TRBD1. There are 17 residues in the CDR3. V was clipped by 3 bases and J by 0 bases; unmatched bases: 8. CDR1 and CDR2 (germline): LNHDA, SQIVND (reference sequence). CDR3 coding DNA: TGTGCCAGTAGTATTATTGGACAGGACACCTCTGGAAACACCATATATTTT. It yields the protein CASSIIGQDTSGNTIYF.

This chain links TRBV18 with TRBJ2-1; 14 bases fit TRBD2. The germline V gene encodes CDR1 KGHSH and CDR2 LQKENI. J was trimmed by 2 bases and V by 5 bases; bases with no gene match: 14. This CDR3 region has 20 residues. CDR3 in amino acids: CASSTNSGTSGSGTYNEQFF. CDR3 DNA: TGTGCCAGCTCAACAAACTCAGGGACTAGCGGGAGCGGTACCTACAATGAGCAGTTCTTC.

The rearrangement links TRBV18 to TRBJ1-4; 10 nucleotides agree with TRBD1. Germline V gene sequence: CDR1 KGHSH, CDR2 LQKENI. Unmatched junction bases numbered 1, after V lost 3 bases and J lost 3 bases. This CDR3 comprises 15 residues. CDR3 residues: CASSPGTGANEKLFF. The CDR3 DNA reads as TGTGCCAGCTCACCGGGGACAGGGGCTAATGAAAAACTGTTTTTT.